This T cell receptor (beta chain) is from a study of tumor and adjacent non-tumor tissue in lung cancer. The overall study: Aged about 31 to 80 years, patients included more than nine men and a few women with stage I to III disease.

No cell sorting was done before RNA was extracted from the tissue. CDR3 size: 17 residues. The library came from three nested PCR rounds adapted from ARM-PCR protocols. TCRdb re-called the multiplex PCR reads with MiXCR, one entry per CDR3 protein. This sample has 90,000 or so distinct CDR3 sequences; 61% occur once, and the top ten carry around 14%. With regard to this clonotype: One junction end does not reproduce the germline sequence, and a read error may be involved.

The sample comprised lung tumor tissue. The TCR was taken from a man in his sixties or seventies with non-small cell lung cancer. The rearrangement uses TRBV5-7 and TRBJ1-5; D ambiguous. TRBV5-7 qualifies as an ORF whose function is uncertain. The CDR3 nucleotides read TGTGCCAGCAACTTGGATGAATCCTCCCCTCCAAATCAGCCCCAGCATTTT. Its protein is CASNLDESSPPNQPQHF.